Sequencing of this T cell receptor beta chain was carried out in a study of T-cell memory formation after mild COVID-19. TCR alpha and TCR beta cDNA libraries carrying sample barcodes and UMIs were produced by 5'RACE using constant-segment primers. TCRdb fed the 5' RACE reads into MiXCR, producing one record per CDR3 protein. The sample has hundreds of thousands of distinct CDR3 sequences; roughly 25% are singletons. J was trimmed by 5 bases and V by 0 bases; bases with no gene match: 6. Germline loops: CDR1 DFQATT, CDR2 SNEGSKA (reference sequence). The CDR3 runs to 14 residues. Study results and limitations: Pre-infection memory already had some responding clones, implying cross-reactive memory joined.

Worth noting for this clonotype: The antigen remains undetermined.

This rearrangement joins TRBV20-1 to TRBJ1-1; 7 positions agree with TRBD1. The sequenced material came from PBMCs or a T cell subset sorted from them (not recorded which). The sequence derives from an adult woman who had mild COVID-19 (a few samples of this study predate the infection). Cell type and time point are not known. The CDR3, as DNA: TGCAGTGCTAGAGACACAGACAGGGTGACTGAAGCTTTCTTT. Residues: CSARDTDRVTEAFF.